These T cell receptor beta chains were read from a single sample in a study of human T cells and chemical hapten exposure. TCRdb re-analysed the RACE reads in MiXCR, keeping a single row per CDR3 protein. The sample shows fewer than 350,000 distinct CDR3 sequences, just under 8% of them seen only once. The material was whole blood, obtained in connection with sensitization to the hapten diphenylcyclopropenone (DPC). Every receptor here comes from a man in his late teens or twenties with alopecia areata. Some clones in this sample may be carry-over from other donors' samples. CDR3s include the opening cysteine and the closing phenylalanine or tryptophan. A D gene is named only where the DNA matches it firmly. For some rows the clone size is stated as once, few or many, or as a class when expanded; others skip it.

abundance | j_gene | v_gene | d_gene | CDR3aa | CDR3nt
. | TRBJ2-3 | TRBV27 | . | CASKWGGRTDTQYF | TGTGCCAGCAAGTGGGGGGGCCGCACAGATACGCAGTATTTT
. | TRBJ1-2 | TRBV28 | . | CASSLAQGVLYTF | TGTGCCAGCAGTTTGGCACAGGGAGTTCTCTACACCTTC
few | TRBJ1-6 | TRBV6-5 | TRBD1 | CASSYSGTGNSPLHF | TGTGCCAGCAGTTACTCTGGGACAGGGAATTCACCCCTCCACTTT
few | TRBJ2-4 | TRBV20-1 | . | CSATGTLKNIQYF | TGCAGTGCTACCGGGACCCTCAAAAACATTCAGTACTTC
. | TRBJ2-1 | TRBV25-1 | . | CASSVAGAGEQFF | TGTGCCAGCAGTGTCGCGGGGGCCGGGGAGCAGTTCTTC
few | TRBJ1-6 | TRBV20-1 | TRBD1 | CSARGQGASVSPLHF | TGCAGTGCTAGAGGACAGGGGGCTTCGGTTTCACCCCTCCACTTT
few | TRBJ2-1 | TRBV4-3 | TRBD1 | CASSQRAPGQGASYNEQFF | TGCGCCAGCAGCCAGAGAGCTCCGGGACAGGGGGCCTCCTACAATGAGCAGTTCTTC
many | TRBJ2-1 | TRBV21-1 | . | CASSGTSGEQFF | TGTGCCAGCTCCGGGACTAGTGGTGAGCAGTTCTTC
many | TRBJ2-7 | TRBV28 | TRBD1 | CASSKGQSYEQYF | TGTGCCAGCAGCAAGGGACAGAGCTACGAGCAGTACTTC
few | TRBJ1-6 | TRBV7-2 | . | CASSPARGPLHF | TGTGCCAGCAGTCCTGCACGGGGACCCCTCCACTTT
few | TRBJ2-5 | TRBV25-1 | . | CASSELGVVESETQYF | TGTGCCAGCAGTGAATTGGGAGTAGTAGAGTCGGAGACCCAGTACTTC
few | TRBJ1-5 | TRBV4-3 | . | CASSQDSGLYQPQHF | TGCGCCAGCAGCCAAGACTCCGGACTGTACCAGCCCCAGCATTTT
few | TRBJ1-1 | TRBV12-3/TRBV12-4 | . | CASSFTRKNTEAFF | TGTGCCAGCAGTTTCACCAGAAAAAACACTGAAGCTTTCTTT
few | TRBJ2-3 | TRBV27 | . | CASTGQPTDTQYF | TGTGCCAGCACCGGACAGCCCACAGATACGCAGTATTTT
. | TRBJ2-3 | TRBV10-3 | . | CAISAWAPPDTQYF | TGTGCCATCAGTGCGTGGGCCCCGCCAGATACGCAGTATTTT
. | TRBJ2-5 | TRBV4-2 | . | CASSQPVESETQYF | TGTGCCAGCAGCCAACCCGTAGAGTCGGAGACCCAGTACTTC
few | TRBJ1-1 | TRBV10-1 | . | CASSESIVAAEAFF | TGCGCCAGCAGTGAGTCGATCGTCGCAGCTGAAGCTTTCTTT
many | TRBJ1-1 | TRBV9 | . | CASSVEGNTEAFF | TGTGCCAGCAGCGTAGAGGGAAACACTGAAGCTTTCTTT
. | TRBJ2-3 | TRBV27 | . | CASSYRLVSTDTQYF | TGTGCCAGCAGTTATCGCCTCGTCAGCACAGATACGCAGTATTTT
many | TRBJ2-7 | TRBV29-1 | . | CSVEFGDRTYEQYF | TGCAGCGTTGAATTCGGGGACCGCACCTACGAGCAGTACTTC
few | TRBJ2-1 | TRBV12-3/TRBV12-4 | TRBD1 | CASRAGTGMDNEQFF | TGTGCCAGCAGAGCCGGGACAGGGATGGACAATGAGCAGTTCTTC
many | TRBJ2-5 | TRBV29-1 | . | CSVEDDATTGGTQYF | TGCAGCGTTGAAGATGACGCTACTACTGGGGGGACCCAGTACTTC
many | TRBJ2-2 | TRBV7-9 | . | CASRPRNTGELFF | TGTGCCAGCCGCCCTCGGAACACCGGGGAGCTGTTTTTT